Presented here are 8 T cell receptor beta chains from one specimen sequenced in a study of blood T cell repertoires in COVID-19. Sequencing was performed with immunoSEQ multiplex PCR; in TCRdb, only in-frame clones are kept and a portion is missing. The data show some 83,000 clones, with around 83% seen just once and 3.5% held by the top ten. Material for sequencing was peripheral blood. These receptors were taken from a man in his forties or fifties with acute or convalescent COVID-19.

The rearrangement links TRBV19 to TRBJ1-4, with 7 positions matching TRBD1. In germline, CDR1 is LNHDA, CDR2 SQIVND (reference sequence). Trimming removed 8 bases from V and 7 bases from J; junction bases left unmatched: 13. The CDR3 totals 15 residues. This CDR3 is CASGGIDRAPEKLFF. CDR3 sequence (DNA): TGTGCCAGTGGGGGCATTGACAGGGCCCCTGAAAAACTGTTTTTT.

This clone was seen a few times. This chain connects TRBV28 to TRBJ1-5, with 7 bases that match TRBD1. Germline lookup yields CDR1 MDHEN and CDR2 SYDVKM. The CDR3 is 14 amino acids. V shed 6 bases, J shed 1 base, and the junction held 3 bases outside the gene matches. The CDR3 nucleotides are TGTGCCAGCAGAAGACAGGGCAGCAATCAGCCCCAGCATTTT. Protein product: CASRRQGSNQPQHF.

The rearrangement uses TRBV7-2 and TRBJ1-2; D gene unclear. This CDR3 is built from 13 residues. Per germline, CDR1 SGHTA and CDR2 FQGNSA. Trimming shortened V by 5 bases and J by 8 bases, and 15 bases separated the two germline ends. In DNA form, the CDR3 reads TGTGCCAGCAGCCCAACCGGGATCTTCGGCTACACCTTC. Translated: CASSPTGIFGYTF.

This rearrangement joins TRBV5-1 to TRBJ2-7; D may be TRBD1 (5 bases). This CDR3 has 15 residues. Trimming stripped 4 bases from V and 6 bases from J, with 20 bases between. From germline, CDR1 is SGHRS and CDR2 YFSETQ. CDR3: CASSPQRSAGREQYF. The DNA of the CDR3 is TGCGCCAGCAGCCCCCAACGGTCTGCAGGGCGCGAGCAGTACTTC.

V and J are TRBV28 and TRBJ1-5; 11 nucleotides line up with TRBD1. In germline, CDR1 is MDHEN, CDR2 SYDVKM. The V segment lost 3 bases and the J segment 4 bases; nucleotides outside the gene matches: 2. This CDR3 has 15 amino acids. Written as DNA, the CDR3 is TGTGCCAGCAGTTTCGGACAGGGGGCAAATCAGCCCCAGCATTTT. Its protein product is CASSFGQGANQPQHF.

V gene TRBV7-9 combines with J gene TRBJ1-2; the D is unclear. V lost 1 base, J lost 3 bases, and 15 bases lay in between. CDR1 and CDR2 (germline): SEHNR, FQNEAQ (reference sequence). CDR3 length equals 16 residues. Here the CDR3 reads CASSLVKIKGDYGYTF. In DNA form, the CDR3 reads TGTGCCAGCAGCTTAGTTAAAATCAAGGGAGACTATGGCTACACCTTC. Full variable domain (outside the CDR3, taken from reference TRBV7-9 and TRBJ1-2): DTGVSQNPRHKITKRGQNVTFRCDPISEHNRLYWYRQTLGQGPEFLTYFQNEAQLEKSRLLSDRFSAERPKGSFSTLEIQRTEQGDSAMYLCASSLVKIKGDYGYTFGSGTRLTVV.

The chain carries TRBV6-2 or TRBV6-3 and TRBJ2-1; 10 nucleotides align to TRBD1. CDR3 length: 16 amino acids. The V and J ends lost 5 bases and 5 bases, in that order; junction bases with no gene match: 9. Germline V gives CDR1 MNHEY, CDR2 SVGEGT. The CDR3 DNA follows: TGTGCCAGCAGTCAGTCCCCGGGACAGGGGAACAATGAGCAGTTCTTC. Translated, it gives CASSQSPGQGNNEQFF.

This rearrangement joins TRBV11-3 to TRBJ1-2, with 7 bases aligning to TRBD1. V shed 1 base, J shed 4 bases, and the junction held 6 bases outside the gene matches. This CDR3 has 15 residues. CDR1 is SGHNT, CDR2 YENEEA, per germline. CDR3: CASSLGTGGGYGYTF. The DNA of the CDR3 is TGTGCCAGCAGCTTAGGGACAGGAGGGGGCTATGGCTACACCTTC.